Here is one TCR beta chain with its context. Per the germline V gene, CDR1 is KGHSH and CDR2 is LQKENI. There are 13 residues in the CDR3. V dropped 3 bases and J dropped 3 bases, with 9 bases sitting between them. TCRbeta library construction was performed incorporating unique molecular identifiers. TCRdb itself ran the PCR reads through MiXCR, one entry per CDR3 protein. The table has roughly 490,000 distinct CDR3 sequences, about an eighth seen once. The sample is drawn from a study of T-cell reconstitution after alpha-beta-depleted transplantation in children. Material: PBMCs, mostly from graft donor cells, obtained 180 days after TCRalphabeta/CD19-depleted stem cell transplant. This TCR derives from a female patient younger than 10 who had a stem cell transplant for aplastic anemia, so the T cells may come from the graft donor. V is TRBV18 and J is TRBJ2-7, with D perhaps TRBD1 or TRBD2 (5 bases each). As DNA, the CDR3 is TGTGCCAGCTCACCGATGAGGGGCTACGAGCAGTACGTC. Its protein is CASSPMRGYEQYV.